The 27 T cell receptor beta chains reported below all come from one sample, sequenced in a study of T cells in women clearing cervical HPV infection. Assay used: immunoSEQ multiplex PCR; TCRdb lists only in-frame clones, some missing. The listing contains around 39,000 clones. The source material was blood buffy coat. Every receptor here comes from a woman between 18 and 70 years old with a cervical HPV16 infection that either progressed to CIN3+ or cleared (not recorded which).

As regards this clone: The DNA ends 3 residues before the CDR3 does, and the rest of the CDR3 is filled in from the germline J gene. This sequence joins TRBV7-8 and TRBJ1-5; tentatively, D is TRBD1 (6 bases). There are 15 residues in the CDR3. V dropped 1 base and J dropped 3 bases, with 10 bases sitting between them. The germline gives CDR1 SGHVS, CDR2 FQNEAQ. The CDR3: CASSLEGEVNQPQHF. The covered CDR3 bases are TGTGCCAGCAGCTTAGAGGGGGAGGTCAATCAGCCC.

Concerning this clone: The missing CDR3 end, 3 residues past where the read stops, is filled in from the germline J gene. J is TRBJ1-5 and V is TRBV28; the D is unclear. Trimming left V 5 bases short and J 7 bases short, with 21 bases between. The CDR3 loop spans 16 amino acids. The germline V gene has CDR1 MDHEN and CDR2 SYDVKM. Incomplete CDR3 DNA: TGTGCCAGCAGTCCTTCCTTATTGGACGCGGGGCAGCCC. Protein product: CASSPSLLDAGQP. The whole CDR3 sequence reads CASSPSLLDAGQPQHF.

A word on this clone: With the read ending 3 residues before the CDR3 end, the germline J gene is used to fill in that end. The chain joins TRBV2 to TRBJ1-4; the D gene is possibly TRBD1 (6 bases). Germline CDR1 is SNHLY and CDR2 is FYNNEI. The V end was cut by 8 bases, the J end by 8 bases, with 18 bases between. CDR3 length equals 14 residues. CDR3 bases read: TGTGCCAGCGGAGGGGCTGGCAGGGGAGAAAAA. Amino acid sequence: CASGGAGRGEK. The entire CDR3 is CASGGAGRGEKLFF. The full variable domain, rest sourced from reference TRBV2 and TRBJ1-4, is EPEVTQTPSHQVTQMGQEVILRCVPISNHLYFYWYRQILGQKVEFLVSFYNNEISEKSEIFDDQFSVERPDGSNFTLKIRSTKLEDSAMYFCASGGAGRGEKLFFGSGTQLSVL.

With regard to this clone: The CDR3 is cut off 3 residues early in the read; its end comes from the germline J gene. This chain links TRBV19 with TRBJ2-3; TRBD1 agrees at 8 bases. The CDR3 consists of 16 residues. Germline V gene data show CDR1 as LNHDA and CDR2 as SQIVND (reference sequence). CDR3 bases read: TGTGCCAGTAGTGCAGCAGGGGGCCCCGGGGGTCAGCCG. It translates to CASSAAGGPGGQP. The whole CDR3 protein reads CASSAAGGPGGQPQYF.

In regard to this clone: The CDR3 end is not reached by the read, which stops 3 residues before it; the germline J gene fills it in. The V gene is TRBV5-4, the J gene TRBJ2-2; D gene unclear. Germline V gives CDR1 SGHNT, CDR2 YYREEE (reference sequence). Trimming shortened V by 0 bases and J by 3 bases, and 12 bases separated the two germline ends. This CDR3 spans 16 amino acids. CDR3 loop: CASSLGPGGYTGELFF. Incomplete CDR3 DNA: TGTGCCAGCAGCTTGGGGCCGGGTGGGTACACCGGGGAG.

Incomplete CDR3 DNA: TGTGCCAGCAGCTCCCCAAGCCCCCGAAAAAGCTCCTACAATGAG. Translation: CASSSPSPRKSSYNE. The whole CDR3 sequence is CASSSPSPRKSSYNEQFF. The chain carries TRBV7-6 and TRBJ2-1; no clear D gene. The read stops 3 residues short of the end of the CDR3; the missing end is completed from the germline J gene. CDR3 size: 18 residues. Germline CDR1 and CDR2: SGHVS and FNYEAQ. V dropped 4 bases and J dropped 0 bases, with 19 bases sitting between them.

On this clone: The CDR3 end lies 3 residues beyond the end of the read and is filled in from the germline J gene. This rearrangement joins TRBV2 to TRBJ2-3; D ambiguous. Germline assignment: CDR1 SNHLY and CDR2 FYNNEI. V lost 6 bases to trimming and J lost 2 bases, with 9 bases between them. The length of the CDR3 is 13 residues. The CDR3 loop is CASRPLATDTQYF. The part of the CDR3 DNA that was read is TGTGCCAGCAGGCCTTTAGCCACAGATACG.

Concerning this clone itself: One end of the junction fails to match germline, which may point to a read error. The read ends 3 residues early relative to the CDR3; the germline J gene fills the gap. J is TRBJ2-5 and V is TRBV7-9; D might be TRBD2 (6 bases). From germline, CDR1 is SEHNR and CDR2 FQNEAQ (reference sequence). This CDR3 is 15 amino acids long. The covered CDR3 bases are TGTTCCAGCAGTACAAGACTAGAGCTTAAAGAGACC. Encoded protein: CSSSTRLELKET. The full CDR3 protein is CSSSTRLELKETQYF.

A note on this clone: From the germline J gene comes the end of the CDR3, since the read stops 3 residues before it. The rearrangement links TRBV12-3 or TRBV12-4 to TRBJ2-7, with TRBD1 matching 7 bases. The ends lost 4 bases at V and 0 bases at J; junction bases unmatched: 3. The CDR3 is made up of 14 amino acids. CDR3 DNA (partial): TGTGCCAGCAGTTACAGGGGAACCTCCTACGAG. It is translated as CASSYRGTSYE. The entire CDR3 protein reads CASSYRGTSYEQYF.

A remark on this clone: The CDR3 is cut off 3 residues early in the read; its end comes from the germline J gene. The gene calls are TRBV19 and TRBJ1-6; TRBD1 matches 11 bases. Germline V gene data show CDR1 as LNHDA and CDR2 as SQIVND (reference sequence). The CDR3 sequence is 16 residues long. V shed 3 bases and J 10 bases; nucleotides not matched to a gene: 8. CDR3 bases read: TGTGCCAGTAGTATCTCTGGGACAGGGGGGGAGTCACCC. Translating gives CASSISGTGGESP. The complete CDR3 reads CASSISGTGGESPLHF.

A remark on this clone: The read terminates 3 residues before the CDR3 end, so the remaining end is supplied by the germline J gene. The rearrangement links TRBV7-8 to TRBJ2-2, with 7 bases matching TRBD1. Germline CDR1 is SGHVS and CDR2 is FQNEAQ. The CDR3 sequence is 16 residues long. The covered CDR3 bases are TGTGCCAGCAGCCTCGCTGAGGGGGCTAGTAATGAAAAG. This sequence encodes CASSLAEGASNEK. The entire CDR3 sequence reads CASSLAEGASNEKLFF.

On this clone itself: The sequence runs out 3 residues before the end of the CDR3; the remainder is reconstructed from the germline J gene. V usage is TRBV7-3 and J usage is TRBJ2-2; the match to TRBD1 covers 7 bases. This CDR3 contains 16 residues. Germline CDR1 and CDR2: SGHTA and FQGTGA. The J segment lost 5 bases and the V segment lost 2 bases, leaving 8 bases of the junction unmatched. The part of the CDR3 DNA that was read is TGTGCCAGCAGCTTATCCACAGGGGCGGTTACCGGGGAG. Its protein is CASSLSTGAVTGE. The CDR3 as a whole reads CASSLSTGAVTGELFF.

Remarks on this clone: The DNA ends 3 residues before the CDR3 does, and the rest of the CDR3 is filled in from the germline J gene. The genes are TRBV5-1 and TRBJ1-1; D is undetermined. CDR1 is SGHRS, CDR2 YFSETQ, per germline. The CDR3 is 13 residues long. Here the CDR3 reads CASSLDASAGAFF. Incomplete CDR3 DNA: TGCGCCAGCAGCTTGGATGCGTCAGCCGGG.

With respect to this clone: The read gets to within 3 residues of the CDR3 end, and the germline J gene fills in the rest. The V and J genes are TRBV6-1 and TRBJ1-5, with 9 nucleotides matching TRBD1. With V trimmed by 1 base and J by 2 bases, 0 bases remained unmatched. The CDR3 loop spans 15 amino acids. The germline CDR1 and CDR2 sequences are MNHNS and SASEGT. CDR3 amino acids: CASSEGTGGNQPQHF. The sequenced CDR3 bases are TGTGCCAGCAGTGAAGGGACAGGGGGCAATCAGCCC.

For this clone: The read gets to within 3 residues of the CDR3 end, and the germline J gene fills in the rest. Other DNA sequences in the same sample also yield this CDR3. This chain uses TRBV6-2 or TRBV6-3 with TRBJ1-3; the D is unclear. Germline V gene data show CDR1 as MNHEY and CDR2 as SVGEGT. V lost 4 bases, J lost 0 bases, and 10 bases lay in between. CDR3 length: 15 amino acids. The sequenced part of the CDR3 DNA is TGTGCCAGCAGTTCGCGGGGAAGCTCTGGAAACACC. Translating it yields CASSSRGSSGNT. The CDR3 in its entirety is CASSSRGSSGNTIYF.

Points on this clone: The read gets to within 3 residues of the CDR3 end, and the germline J gene fills in the rest. The chain has TRBV20-1 and TRBJ2-7; 10 bases line up with TRBD1. Germline CDR1 reads DFQATT; CDR2 reads SNEGSKA (reference sequence). With V trimmed by 5 bases and J by 0 bases, 7 bases remained unmatched. This CDR3 is built from 15 residues. CDR3 DNA (partial): TGCAGTGCTGTGACAGGGGGCGCGAACTCCTACGAG. The encoded protein is CSAVTGGANSYE. The CDR3 in its entirety is CSAVTGGANSYEQYF.

Comments on this clone: The read halts 3 residues ahead of the CDR3 end, with the missing end drawn from the germline J gene. The rearrangement joins TRBV20-1 to TRBJ2-2; D perhaps matches TRBD2 (5 bases). V lost 0 bases to trimming and J lost 4 bases, with 15 bases between them. This CDR3 region has 16 residues. Germline V gene data show CDR1 as DFQATT and CDR2 as SNEGSKA (reference sequence). CDR3 bases read: TGCAGTGCTAGAGATTTTGGTAGCGCTGGCACCGGGGAG. Residues: CSARDFGSAGTGE. The CDR3 as a whole reads CSARDFGSAGTGELFF.

With regard to this clone: Coverage ceases 3 residues before the CDR3 finishes, and the germline J gene fills in the end. The J gene is TRBJ1-4, the V gene TRBV5-6; a weak D match, TRBD1 (5 bases). The V gene's germline CDR1 is SGHDT and CDR2 YYEEEE. The CDR3 has 15 amino acids. Trimming removed 1 base at V and 6 bases at J, with 13 bases between. The CDR3 bases that were read are TGTGCCAGCAGCTTGACTATGGGAGGGGATGAAAAA. Its protein is CASSLTMGGDEK. In full, the CDR3 is CASSLTMGGDEKLFF.

Turning to this clone: The read finishes 3 residues shy of the CDR3 end, and the germline J gene is used to complete it. The chain employs TRBV6-2 or TRBV6-3 and TRBJ2-3; a possible D gene is TRBD1 (5 bases). The CDR3 has 14 amino acids. The germline CDR1 and CDR2 sequences are MNHEY and SVGEGT. The CDR3 loop reads CASSYSQGDQPQYF. The sequenced CDR3 bases are TGTGCCAGCAGTTATTCTCAAGGGGATCAGCCG.

Details on this clone: Read sequence stops 3 residues before the CDR3 end, and the germline J gene provides the missing end. Other DNA variants within this sample encode the same CDR3. This rearrangement joins TRBV19 to TRBJ1-2, with D possibly matching TRBD1 (5 bases). Germline V gene data show CDR1 as LNHDA and CDR2 as SQIVND (reference sequence). This CDR3 has 15 residues. The CDR3 DNA, read in part, is TGTGCCAGTAGCCTTACTAGCGGGGCCTACAATGAC. This encodes CASSLTSGAYND. The full CDR3 protein reads CASSLTSGAYNDYTF. The whole variable domain, filled in from reference TRBV19 and TRBJ1-2, reads DGGITQSPKYLFRKEGQNVTLSCEQNLNHDAMYWYRQDPGQGLRLIYYSQIVNDFQKGDIAEGYSVSREKKESFPLTVTSAQKNPTAFYLCASSLTSGAYNDYTFGSGTRLTVV.

This clone is labeled medium-sized based on frequency. Read data end 3 residues before the CDR3 end; the end is taken from the germline J gene. The rearrangement links TRBV2 to TRBJ2-3; perhaps D is TRBD1 or TRBD2 (6 bases each). The germline CDR1 and CDR2 sequences are SNHLY and FYNNEI. The CDR3 is 11 residues long. The sequenced part of the CDR3 DNA is TGTGCCAGCAGGGAGGGGGAGACG. Its translation: CASREGET. The full CDR3 is CASREGETQYF.

With respect to this clone: The observed sequence ends 3 residues before the CDR3 terminus, with the missing tail filled in from the germline J gene. The chain carries TRBV7-2 and TRBJ2-1; maybe TRBD2 (5 bases). The V end was cut by 4 bases, the J end by 3 bases, with 10 bases between. CDR3 length: 14 amino acids. Germline V lookup: CDR1 SGHTA, CDR2 FQGNSA. The CDR3 sequence is CASSSRTVYNEQFF. The part of the CDR3 DNA that was read is TGTGCCAGCAGCTCCCGGACTGTCTACAATGAG.

CDR3 DNA, as far as it was read: TGTGCCAGCAGTAAGCGGGGGGAAGGCGGGACG. Its protein is CASSKRGEGGT. The full CDR3 sequence reads CASSKRGEGGTQYF. The J gene is TRBJ2-3, the V gene TRBV2; 9 bases fit TRBD2. The read ends 3 residues shy of where the CDR3 ends; the end is completed using the germline J gene. Germline CDR1 is SNHLY and CDR2 is FYNNEI. CDR3 length equals 14 residues.

In regard to this clone: The read stops 3 residues short of the end of the CDR3; the missing end is completed from the germline J gene. V is TRBV5-5 and J is TRBJ2-3; 7 bases line up with TRBD1. Trimming cost V 2 bases and J 5 bases; bases outside gene matches: 2. Germline V CDR1 and CDR2: SGHKS, YYEKEE (reference sequence). The CDR3 is 13 residues long. The sequenced part of the CDR3 DNA is TGTGCCAGCAGCTTTTGGGACAGAGATACG. It specifies CASSFWDRDT. The complete CDR3 reads CASSFWDRDTQYF.

Remarks on this clone: With the read ending 3 residues before the CDR3 end, the germline J gene is used to fill in that end. The chain is built from TRBV5-1 and TRBJ1-1; possible D gene TRBD1, 6 bases. Trimming pared 4 bases from V and 1 base from J, leaving 8 bases between. The CDR3 extends over 13 amino acids. The germline CDR1 and CDR2 sequences are SGHRS and YFSETQ. The sequenced CDR3 bases are TGCGCCAGCAGCGTGACAGGGAACACTGAA. This sequence encodes CASSVTGNTE. In full, the CDR3 reads CASSVTGNTEAFF.

Concerning this clone itself: One end of the junction fails to match germline, which may point to a read error. The CDR3 goes on 3 residues after the read ends, and that part is filled in from the germline J gene. The sample holds other DNA sequences that translate to the same CDR3. This chain links TRBV6-7 with TRBJ1-3, with 7 bases that match TRBD1. TRBV6-7 is given ORF status, its function remaining uncertain. The CDR3 covers 16 residues. The CDR3 sequence: CASSYGTDRSGNTIYF. The sequenced part of the CDR3 DNA is TGTGCCAGCAGTTACGGGACAGATCGCTCTGGAAACACT.

In the case of this clone: The CDR3 end is not reached by the read, which stops 3 residues before it; the germline J gene fills it in. V usage is TRBV6-2 or TRBV6-3 and J usage is TRBJ2-7; 7 nucleotides line up with TRBD2. The CDR3 totals 15 residues. The germline V gene encodes CDR1 MNHEY and CDR2 SVGEGT. The V segment lost 2 bases and the J segment 1 base; nucleotides outside the gene matches: 5. The sequenced CDR3 bases are TGTGCCAGCAGTTACGATCCAGCGGGGTCCTACGAG. Its protein product is CASSYDPAGSYE. The entire CDR3 protein reads CASSYDPAGSYEQYF.